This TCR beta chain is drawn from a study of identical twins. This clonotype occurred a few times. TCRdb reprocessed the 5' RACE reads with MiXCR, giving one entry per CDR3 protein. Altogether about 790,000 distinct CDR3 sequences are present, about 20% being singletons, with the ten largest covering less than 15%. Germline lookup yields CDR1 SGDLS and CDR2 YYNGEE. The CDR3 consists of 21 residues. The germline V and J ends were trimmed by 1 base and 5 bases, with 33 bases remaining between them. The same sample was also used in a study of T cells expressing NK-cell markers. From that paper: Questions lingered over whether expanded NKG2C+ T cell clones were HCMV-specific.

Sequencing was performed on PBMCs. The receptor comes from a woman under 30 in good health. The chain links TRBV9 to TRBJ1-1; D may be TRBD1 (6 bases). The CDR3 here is CASSVTPDTAGGRRLTTEAFF. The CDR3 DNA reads TGTGCCAGCAGCGTAACCCCAGATACGGCGGGGGGGCGCCGGTTAACTACTGAAGCTTTCTTT.